This T cell receptor (beta chain) was recorded in a study of blood T cells in healthy people across ages. Study-wide context: Researchers report that template switching captured about one barcoded beta molecule per two T cells. Study findings and constraints: The long-lived group displayed more naive CD4+ cells, plus higher diversity, than the aged donors did.

The use of a sample-barcoded 5' primer and a J-beta primer mix characterized a second PCR of roughly 6 to 11 cycles. TCRdb independently ran MiXCR on the 5' RACE reads; one entry per CDR3 protein. The sample carries about 780,000 distinct CDR3 sequences, 25% to 30% recorded once. With respect to this clonotype: Antigen unknown.

V was clipped by 1 base and J by 2 bases; unmatched bases: 5. The length of the CDR3 is 15 residues. The same data also contributed to another study, on T cells of mothers and their children. That paper notes: A slight, non-significant increase in overlap was found for related mother-child pairs relative to unrelated pairs.

This rearrangement joins TRBV12-3 or TRBV12-4 to TRBJ2-7; 7 nucleotides line up with TRBD1. Sequencing used blood. This receptor was obtained from a boy aged 5-17 years in good health. The CDR3 here is CASSLEGGSTYEQYF. CDR3 DNA: TGTGCCAGCAGTTTAGAAGGGGGCTCTACCTACGAGCAGTACTTC.